One sample yielded the 19 T cell receptor beta chains listed below, sequenced in a study of cytotoxic CD8 clonotypes in ibrutinib-treated CLL. Assay: immunoSEQ multiplex PCR; the TCRdb copy retains only in-frame clones and omits some. The data contain roughly 250,000 clones, 60% to 75% of them singletons. The sample was PBMCs, taken after 24 months of ibrutinib treatment. The receptor set was obtained from a human donor with chronic lymphocytic leukemia.

V gene TRBV27 combines with J gene TRBJ2-3; a possible D gene is TRBD1 (6 bases). Germline CDR1 and CDR2: MNHEY and SMNVEV (reference sequence). The CDR3 contains 13 residues. Trimming stripped 8 bases from V and 4 bases from J, with 13 bases between. In DNA form, the CDR3 reads TGTGCCAGCGGGGGCCTTGAACCAGATACGCAGTATTTT. This translates into CASGGLEPDTQYF.

The gene calls are TRBV19 and TRBJ1-2; tentatively, D is TRBD1 (6 bases). Per the germline V gene, CDR1 is LNHDA and CDR2 is SQIVND (reference sequence). The germline V and J ends were trimmed by 6 bases and 0 bases, with 8 bases remaining between them. This CDR3 spans 13 amino acids. In DNA form, the CDR3 reads TGTGCCAGTAGATACAGGGCTAACTATGGCTACACCTTC. Protein sequence: CASRYRANYGYTF. The complete variable domain, with remaining parts taken from reference TRBV19 and TRBJ1-2, reads DGGITQSPKYLFRKEGQNVTLSCEQNLNHDAMYWYRQDPGQGLRLIYYSQIVNDFQKGDIAEGYSVSREKKESFPLTVTSAQKNPTAFYLCASRYRANYGYTFGSGTRLTVV.

The rearrangement uses TRBV29-1 and TRBJ2-1, with D perhaps given as TRBD1 or TRBD2 (5 bases each). V was pared by 7 bases and J by 8 bases, with 18 bases between. Germline V gene lookup returns CDR1 SQVTM and CDR2 ANQGSEA. The CDR3 contains 13 residues. The CDR3 coding sequence is TGCAGCGGCGCCGGTCGGCTGGGGGATGAGCAGTTCTTC. Its translation is CSGAGRLGDEQFF.

This clone was counted a few times. The CDR3 coding sequence is TGTGCCAGCAGCGCCACTGTGTATGAGCAGTTCTTC. Amino acids: CASSATVYEQFF. This rearrangement joins TRBV2 to TRBJ2-1; D is unresolved. The CDR3 runs 12 residues. V was pared by 6 bases and J by 8 bases, with 11 bases between. CDR1 SNHLY and CDR2 FYNNEI come from the germline V gene.

V gene TRBV10-3 combines with J gene TRBJ2-1; D is undetermined. The CDR3 is 11 residues long. Germline CDR1 is ENHRY and CDR2 is SYGVKD. With 3 bases removed from V and 7 bases from J, the gap between germline ends came to 4 bases. The chain's CDR3 is CAISDENEQFF. CDR3 DNA sequence: TGTGCCATCAGTGACGAGAATGAGCAGTTCTTC.

As DNA, the CDR3 is TGTGCCAGCCGGTTGGTAGATAACTATGGCTACACCTTC. Translating gives CASRLVDNYGYTF. This chain joins TRBV28 and TRBJ1-2; D remains unclear. In germline, CDR1 is MDHEN, CDR2 SYDVKM. The CDR3 spans 13 residues. V lost 8 bases, J lost 1 base, and 11 bases lay in between.

The chain recombines TRBV9 with TRBJ1-4, with 7 nucleotides matching TRBD1. Germline CDR1 and CDR2: SGDLS and YYNGEE. This CDR3 spans 16 amino acids. With V trimmed by 0 bases and J by 8 bases, 10 bases remained unmatched. The CDR3 nucleotides read TGTGCCAGCAGCGTAGAGGGAAACAGGGGCTGGGAAAAACTGTTTTTT. Encoded protein: CASSVEGNRGWEKLFF.

The gene calls are TRBV9 and TRBJ1-2; D is unclear. CDR1 is SGDLS, CDR2 YYNGEE, per germline. V shed 0 bases and J shed 6 bases, with 6 bases lying between them. CDR3 length equals 12 residues. The DNA of the CDR3 is TGTGCCAGCAGCGTAGCAGCGAATGGCTACACCTTC. This sequence encodes CASSVAANGYTF.

This clone was detected a few times. The chain uses TRBV5-1 and TRBJ2-1; 8 nucleotides align to TRBD2. Germline CDR1 is SGHRS and CDR2 is YFSETQ. J was trimmed by 4 bases and V by 0 bases; bases with no gene match: 3. This CDR3 region has 15 residues. The DNA for the CDR3 is TGCGCCAGCAGCTTGGGTAGCGGGGCTTACAATGAGCAGTTCTTC. It specifies CASSLGSGAYNEQFF. The whole variable domain, filled in from reference TRBV5-1 and TRBJ2-1, reads KAGVTQTPRYLIKTRGQQVTLSCSPISGHRSVSWYQQTPGQGLQFLFEYFSETQRNKGNFPGRFSGRQFSNSRSEMNVSTLELGDSALYLCASSLGSGAYNEQFFGPGTRLTVL.

The gene calls are TRBV6-1 and TRBJ2-2; D gene unclear. V was cut by 6 bases and J by 3 bases, with 11 bases left in between. This CDR3 has 14 amino acids. The germline V gene has CDR1 MNHNS and CDR2 SASEGT. Written as DNA, the CDR3 is TGTGCCAGCAGCCTTACAGAGGACACCGGGGAGCTGTTTTTT. Amino acid sequence: CASSLTEDTGELFF.

This clone was picked up one time. This chain joins TRBV23-1 and TRBJ1-5; D may be TRBD1 (5 bases). TRBV23-1 is flagged as an ORF with uncertain function. Trimming cost V 7 bases and J 6 bases, with 16 bases left between them. The CDR3 is 14 amino acids. CDR3 DNA sequence: TGCGCCAGCAAAACCGCGGGGGTCGGTCAGCCCCAGCATTTT. The encoded protein is CASKTAGVGQPQHF.

The chain uses TRBV9 and TRBJ2-3; D ambiguous. Germline V lookup: CDR1 SGDLS, CDR2 YYNGEE. Trimming removed 2 bases at V and 1 base at J, with 8 bases between. The CDR3 has 14 amino acids. Here the CDR3 DNA reads TGTGCCAGCAGCGTGGGCCGTGGCACAGATACGCAGTATTTT. Encoded protein: CASSVGRGTDTQYF. The full variable domain, its missing parts supplied by reference TRBV9 and TRBJ2-3, is DSGVTQTPKHLITATGQRVTLRCSPRSGDLSVYWYQQSLDQGLQFLIQYYNGEERAKGNILERFSAQQFPDLHSELNLSSLELGDSALYFCASSVGRGTDTQYFGPGTRLTVL.

The chain couples TRBV28 to TRBJ1-1; TRBD1 is a possible D gene (5 bases). There are 10 residues in the CDR3. In germline, CDR1 is MDHEN, CDR2 SYDVKM. Trimming cost V 6 bases and J 6 bases, with 5 bases left between them. The CDR3 sequence: CASSRAEAFF. The CDR3 nucleotides are TGTGCCAGCAGCAGGGCTGAAGCTTTCTTT.

The chain carries TRBV9 and TRBJ2-3, with 9 bases that match TRBD1. This CDR3 is 15 amino acids long. CDR1 and CDR2 (germline): SGDLS, YYNGEE. After removal of 4 bases from V and 3 bases from J, the junction contained 6 bases not matched to a gene. CDR3 coding DNA: TGTGCCAGCAGCCCCCCCGGACAGGGGACAGATACGCAGTATTTT. Its translation: CASSPPGQGTDTQYF.

The V and J genes are TRBV19 and TRBJ2-1; TRBD2 aligns across 11 bases. The CDR3 has 17 residues. The germline V gene encodes CDR1 LNHDA and CDR2 SQIVND (reference sequence). V lost 3 bases to trimming and J lost 0 bases; unmatched junction nucleotides: 4. In nucleotides, the CDR3 is TGTGCCAGTAGTATTCGTACTAGCGGGAGCTCCTACAATGAGCAGTTCTTC. Translation: CASSIRTSGSSYNEQFF.

This sequence joins TRBV6-5 and TRBJ1-2; TRBD1 might be the D (6 bases). CDR1 and CDR2 (germline): MNHEY, SVGAGI. The CDR3 has 13 residues. V gave up 3 bases and J gave up 4 bases, with 9 bases separating them. This chain's CDR3 is CASSYRQVYGYTF. DNA of the CDR3: TGTGCCAGCAGTTATAGACAGGTCTATGGCTACACCTTC.

This clone was found a few times. The gene calls are TRBV4-3 and TRBJ2-7, with 9 bases matching TRBD1. Germline V gene sequence: CDR1 LGHNA, CDR2 YSLEER. The length of the CDR3 is 15 residues. V shed 2 bases and J 7 bases; nucleotides not matched to a gene: 9. Written as DNA, the CDR3 is TGCGCCAGCAGCCAATGGAGGACAGGGGTTGATGAGCAGTACTTC. This gives the protein CASSQWRTGVDEQYF.

The chain has TRBV11-2 and TRBJ2-1; 7 bases map to TRBD2. J was trimmed by 4 bases and V by 1 base; bases with no gene match: 4. Germline CDR1 SGHAT, CDR2 FQNNGV. The CDR3 runs 15 residues. CDR3 protein: CASSLAERGYNEQFF. Here the CDR3 DNA reads TGTGCCAGCAGCTTAGCAGAGCGGGGTTACAATGAGCAGTTCTTC.

The chain joins TRBV29-1 to TRBJ2-1; D is undetermined. Between the trimmed V and J ends, which lost 3 bases and 0 bases, there was a span of 12 bases. This CDR3 spans 15 amino acids. Germline values: CDR1 SQVTM, CDR2 ANQGSEA. The CDR3 sequence is CSVDPGQSSYNEQFF. Here the CDR3 DNA reads TGCAGCGTTGACCCGGGCCAAAGCTCCTACAATGAGCAGTTCTTC.